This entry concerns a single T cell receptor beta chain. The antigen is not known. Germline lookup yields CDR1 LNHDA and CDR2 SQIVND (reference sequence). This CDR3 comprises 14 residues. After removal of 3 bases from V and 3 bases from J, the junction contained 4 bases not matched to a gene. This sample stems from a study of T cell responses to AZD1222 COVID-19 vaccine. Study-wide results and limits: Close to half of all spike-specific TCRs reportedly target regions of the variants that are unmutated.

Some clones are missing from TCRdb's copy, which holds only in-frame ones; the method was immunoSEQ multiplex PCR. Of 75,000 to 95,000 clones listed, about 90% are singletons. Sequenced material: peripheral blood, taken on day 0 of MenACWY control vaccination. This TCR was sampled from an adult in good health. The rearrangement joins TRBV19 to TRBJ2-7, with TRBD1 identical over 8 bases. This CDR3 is CASSIGQGGYEQYF. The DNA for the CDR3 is TGTGCCAGTAGTATCGGACAGGGCGGCTACGAGCAGTACTTC.